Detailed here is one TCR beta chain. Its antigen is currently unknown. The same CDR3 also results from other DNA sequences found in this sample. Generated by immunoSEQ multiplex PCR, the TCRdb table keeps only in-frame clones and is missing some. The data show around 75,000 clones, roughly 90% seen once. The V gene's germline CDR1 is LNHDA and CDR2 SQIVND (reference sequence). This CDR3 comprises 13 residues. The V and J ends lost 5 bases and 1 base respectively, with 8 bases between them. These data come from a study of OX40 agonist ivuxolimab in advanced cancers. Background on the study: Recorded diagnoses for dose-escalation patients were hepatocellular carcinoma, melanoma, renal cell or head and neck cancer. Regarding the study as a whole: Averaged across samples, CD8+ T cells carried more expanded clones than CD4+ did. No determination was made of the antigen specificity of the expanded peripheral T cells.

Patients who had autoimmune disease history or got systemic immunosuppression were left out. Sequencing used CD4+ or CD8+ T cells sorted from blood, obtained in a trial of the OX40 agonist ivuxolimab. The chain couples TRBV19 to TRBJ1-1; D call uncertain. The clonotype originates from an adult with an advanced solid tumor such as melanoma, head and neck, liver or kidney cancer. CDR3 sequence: CASSDRGNTEAFF. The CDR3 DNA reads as TGTGCCAGTAGTGACCGGGGGAACACTGAAGCTTTCTTT.